The rows below give T cell receptor beta chains drawn from one sample of a study of blood T cells in healthy people across ages. TCRdb independently ran MiXCR on the 5' RACE reads; one entry per CDR3 protein. The table lists 1.5 million to 2 million distinct CDR3 sequences, roughly 27% of them singletons, with less than 9.5% in the top ten. Material: blood. These receptors were collected from a woman in her 30s in good health. CDR3s include the opening cysteine and the closing phenylalanine or tryptophan. D genes are given only for firm matches. Clone size, where shown, is once, few, many, or a class for clones that have expanded.

clone size,J gene,CDR3 length,V gene,D gene,CDR3 protein,CDR3 DNA
many,TRBJ2-7,15,TRBV4-1,TRBD1,CASSQEGTGGEEQYF,TGCGCCAGCAGCCAAGAAGGGACAGGGGGGGAAGAGCAGTACTTC
-,TRBJ2-3,16,TRBV14,-,CASSQDQGWISGTQYF,TGTGCCAGCAGCCAAGATCAGGGGTGGATCTCTGGGACGCAGTATTTT
many,TRBJ2-1,18,TRBV29-1,-,CSVGGNLEGRDSIGEQFF,TGCAGCGTGGGCGGGAACTTGGAGGGAAGGGACTCCATCGGCGAGCAGTTCTTC
-,TRBJ2-1,16,TRBV6-2/TRBV6-3,-,CASSAIGRGPYNEQFF,TGTGCCAGCAGTGCTATCGGCAGGGGCCCCTACAATGAGCAGTTCTTC
-,TRBJ1-2,12,TRBV6-1,-,CASSGGPYGYTF,TGTGCCAGCAGTGGGGGACCTTATGGCTACACCTTC
-,TRBJ2-3,16,TRBV7-6,TRBD2,CASSFVAGGYTDTQYF,TGTGCCAGCAGCTTCGTAGCGGGAGGATACACAGATACGCAGTATTTT
many,TRBJ2-1,17,TRBV20-1,TRBD2,CSAWGLAGGSSYNEQFF,TGCAGTGCCTGGGGACTAGCGGGAGGGAGCTCCTACAATGAGCAGTTCTTC
-,TRBJ2-3,14,TRBV19,TRBD2,CASTTSGGDDTQYF,TGTGCCAGCACGACTAGCGGGGGAGATGATACGCAGTATTTT
few,TRBJ1-1,13,TRBV24-1,-,CATSAPGQSEAFF,TGTGCCACCAGTGCTCCAGGACAGTCCGAGGCTTTCTTT
-,TRBJ2-7,16,TRBV11-2,-,CASSLVSGAYSYEQYF,TGTGCCAGCAGCTTAGTGTCGGGCGCCTACTCCTACGAGCAGTACTTC
-,TRBJ2-1,16,TRBV27,TRBD1,CASSASVGQASNEQFF,TGTGCCAGCAGTGCGTCGGTGGGACAGGCTTCCAATGAGCAGTTCTTC
-,TRBJ2-1,16,TRBV9,-,CASSPGGDRSYNEQFF,TGTGCCAGCAGCCCCGGAGGGGACCGCTCCTACAATGAGCAGTTCTTC
few,TRBJ2-5,14,TRBV10-3,-,CAISRTVTEETQYF,TGTGCCATCAGCAGAACCGTAACGGAAGAGACCCAGTACTTC
-,TRBJ2-1,13,TRBV12-3/TRBV12-4,-,CASSPEPLNEQFF,TGTGCCAGCAGCCCCGAGCCTCTCAATGAGCAGTTCTTC
-,TRBJ1-5,15,TRBV7-6,TRBD1,CASSLRTGDSQPQHF,TGTGCCAGCAGCTTGCGGACAGGGGATTCGCAGCCCCAGCATTTT
-,TRBJ2-3,12,TRBV3-1,-,CATGGVTDTQYF,TGTGCCACTGGAGGTGTGACAGATACGCAGTATTTT
-,TRBJ1-5,20,TRBV21-1,-,CASSKGSGTGAPVGNQPQHF,TGTGCCAGCAGCAAAGGGAGTGGGACAGGGGCACCTGTGGGCAATCAGCCCCAGCATTTT
-,TRBJ1-1,15,TRBV5-1,TRBD1,CASSLDPGGAPDAFF,TGCGCCAGCAGCTTGGATCCAGGGGGCGCCCCGGACGCTTTCTTT
-,TRBJ1-2,13,TRBV6-5,-,CASSSGRSRGYTF,TGTGCCAGCAGTTCCGGCAGATCTAGGGGCTACACCTTC
-,TRBJ2-2,14,TRBV20-1,-,CSAIRQENTGELFF,TGCAGTGCCATACGACAGGAGAACACCGGGGAGCTGTTTTTT
-,TRBJ1-1,13,TRBV10-2,TRBD1,CASRETGTTEAFF,TGCGCCAGCAGGGAGACAGGGACCACTGAAGCTTTCTTT
-,TRBJ2-3,18,TRBV11-2,TRBD2,CASRRSREGEWSTDTQYF,TGTGCCAGCAGACGAAGTCGGGAGGGGGAGTGGTCCACAGATACGCAGTATTTT
-,TRBJ2-7,14,TRBV27,-,CASKRASAPYEQYF,TGTGCCAGTAAAAGGGCTAGCGCTCCCTACGAGCAGTACTTC
-,TRBJ2-2,15,TRBV29-1,-,CSVEDSRTATGELFF,TGCAGCGTTGAAGATTCTCGGACAGCCACCGGGGAGCTGTTTTTT
few,TRBJ2-1,13,TRBV10-2,TRBD2,CATLTSGADEQFF,TGCGCCACCCTGACTAGCGGGGCCGATGAGCAGTTCTTC
-,TRBJ2-5,15,TRBV7-2,TRBD2,CASSPARTSGETQYF,TGTGCCAGCAGCCCCGCCCGGACTAGCGGCGAGACCCAGTACTTC
-,TRBJ2-1,13,TRBV6-2/TRBV6-3,-,CASSYSTRGEQFF,TGTGCCAGCAGTTACTCGACCCGGGGCGAGCAGTTCTTC
many,TRBJ2-3,12,TRBV20-1,-,CIGVKDTDTQYF,TGCATAGGGGTCAAAGACACAGATACGCAGTATTTT
-,TRBJ1-2,14,TRBV27,-,CASSFLPTKEGYTF,TGTGCCAGCAGTTTTCTGCCCACAAAGGAGGGCTACACCTTC
-,TRBJ1-1,14,TRBV5-5,-,CASSLDRTGTEAFF,TGTGCCAGCAGCTTGGACAGGACCGGGACTGAAGCTTTCTTT
-,TRBJ2-3,16,TRBV5-1,TRBD1,CASRSAGTGGTDTQYF,TGCGCCAGCAGATCGGCCGGGACAGGGGGCACAGATACGCAGTATTTT
once,TRBJ1-2,16,TRBV7-9,-,CASSLPRRGQNHGYTF,TGTGCCAGCAGCTTACCTCGGAGGGGTCAGAACCATGGCTACACCTTC
few,TRBJ2-7,18,TRBV6-5,-,CASSYSIGAGTTAYEQYF,TGTGCCAGCAGTTACTCGATAGGGGCCGGGACAACGGCCTACGAGCAGTACTTC
-,TRBJ1-2,16,TRBV24-1,TRBD1,CATSDPNRGTVEGYTF,TGTGCCACCAGTGATCCTAACAGGGGTACGGTGGAAGGCTACACCTTC
-,TRBJ2-3,11,TRBV30,-,CSWSHTDTQYF,TGTTCCTGGAGTCACACAGATACGCAGTATTTT
few,TRBJ2-3,15,TRBV5-1,-,CASSLEGRFTDTQYF,TGCGCCAGCAGCCTGGAGGGGCGGTTCACAGATACGCAGTATTTT
many,TRBJ1-5,14,TRBV6-5,TRBD1,CASRTGGRNQPQHF,TGTGCCAGCAGAACAGGGGGTCGCAATCAGCCCCAGCATTTT
-,TRBJ2-1,15,TRBV4-1,-,CASSQVKHEGNEQFF,TGCGCCAGCAGCCAAGTCAAACACGAAGGCAATGAGCAGTTCTTC
few,TRBJ2-4,13,TRBV29-1,-,CSVRGISQNIQYF,TGCAGCGTTCGGGGAATATCCCAAAACATTCAGTACTTC
many,TRBJ2-7,14,TRBV18,-,CASSPQQPSYEQYF,TGTGCCAGCTCACCGCAACAGCCCTCCTACGAGCAGTACTTC
-,TRBJ2-7,16,TRBV4-1,TRBD2,CAGSQVPSGASYEQYF,TGCGCCGGCAGCCAAGTCCCCAGCGGGGCGTCCTACGAGCAGTACTTC
-,TRBJ2-4,15,TRBV29-1,TRBD1,CCVIPGQLAKNIQYF,TGCTGCGTGATACCGGGACAGTTAGCCAAAAACATTCAGTACTTC
-,TRBJ1-3,13,TRBV28,-,CASIGGAGNTIYF,TGTGCCAGCATTGGGGGGGCTGGAAACACCATATATTTT
-,TRBJ2-3,15,TRBV29-1,TRBD2,CSVEGTSGLSDTQYF,TGCAGCGTTGAGGGGACTAGCGGATTGTCAGATACGCAGTATTTT
-,TRBJ2-7,16,TRBV7-8,TRBD2,CASSFQRGGLSYEQYF,TGTGCCAGCAGCTTTCAACGGGGGGGCCTCTCCTACGAGCAGTACTTC
few,TRBJ2-5,15,TRBV4-3,-,CVSSQANRPVETQYF,TGCGTCAGCAGCCAAGCCAACAGGCCAGTGGAGACCCAGTACTTC
-,TRBJ2-5,17,TRBV20-1,TRBD2,CSARDLASGEYGETQYF,TGCAGTGCTAGAGATCTGGCTAGCGGAGAATACGGGGAGACCCAGTACTTC
-,TRBJ2-1,15,TRBV7-2,TRBD2,CASSLGVGRGNEQFF,TGTGCCAGCAGCCTCGGCGTCGGGAGGGGGAATGAGCAGTTCTTC
-,TRBJ2-1,17,TRBV11-1,TRBD1,CASSSPGTGLSYNEQFF,TGTGCCAGCAGCTCCCCCGGGACAGGGCTCTCCTACAATGAGCAGTTCTTC
many,TRBJ1-2,13,TRBV29-1,TRBD1,CSTGTGGDYGYTF,TGCAGCACCGGGACAGGGGGTGACTATGGCTACACCTTC